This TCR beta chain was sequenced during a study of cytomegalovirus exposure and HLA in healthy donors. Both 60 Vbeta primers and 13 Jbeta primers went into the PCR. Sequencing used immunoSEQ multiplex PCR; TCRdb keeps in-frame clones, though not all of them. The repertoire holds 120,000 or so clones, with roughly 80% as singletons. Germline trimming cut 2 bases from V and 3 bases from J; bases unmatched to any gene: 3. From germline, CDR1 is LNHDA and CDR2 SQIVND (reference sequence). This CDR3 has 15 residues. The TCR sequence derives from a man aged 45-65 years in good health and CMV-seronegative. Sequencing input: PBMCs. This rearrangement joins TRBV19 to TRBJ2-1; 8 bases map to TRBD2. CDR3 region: CASSITSGNYNEQFF. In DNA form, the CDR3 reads TGTGCCAGTAGTATAACTAGCGGAAACTACAATGAGCAGTTCTTC.